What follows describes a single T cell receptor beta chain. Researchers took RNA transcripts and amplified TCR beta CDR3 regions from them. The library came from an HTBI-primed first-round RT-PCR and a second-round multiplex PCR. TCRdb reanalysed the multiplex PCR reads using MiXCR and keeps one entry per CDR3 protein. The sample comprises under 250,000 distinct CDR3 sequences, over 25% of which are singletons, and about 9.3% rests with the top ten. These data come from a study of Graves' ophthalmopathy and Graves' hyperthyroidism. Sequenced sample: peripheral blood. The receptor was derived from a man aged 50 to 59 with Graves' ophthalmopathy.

In DNA, the CDR3 is TGTGCCAGCAGGTTGGGACGGGACGTACCCTCTGGAAACACCATATATTTT. This encodes CASRLGRDVPSGNTIYF. The chain carries TRBV12-3 or TRBV12-4 and TRBJ1-3, with D tentatively TRBD1 (5 bases). This CDR3 is 17 amino acids long. The V and J ends lost 6 bases and 0 bases respectively, with 18 bases between them.